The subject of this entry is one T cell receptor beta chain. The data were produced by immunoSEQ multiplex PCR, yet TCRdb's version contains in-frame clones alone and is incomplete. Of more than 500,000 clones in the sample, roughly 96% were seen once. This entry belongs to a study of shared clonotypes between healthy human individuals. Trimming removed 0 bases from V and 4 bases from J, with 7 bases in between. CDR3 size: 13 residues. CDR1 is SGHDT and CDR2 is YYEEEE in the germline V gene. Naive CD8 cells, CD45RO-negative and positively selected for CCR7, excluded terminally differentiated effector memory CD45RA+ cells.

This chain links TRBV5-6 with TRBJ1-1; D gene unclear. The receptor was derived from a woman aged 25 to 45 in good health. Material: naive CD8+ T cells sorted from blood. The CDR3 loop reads CASSLAEATEAFF. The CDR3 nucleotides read TGTGCCAGCAGCTTGGCCGAAGCCACTGAAGCTTTCTTT. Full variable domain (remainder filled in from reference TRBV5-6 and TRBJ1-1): DAGVTQSPTHLIKTRGQQVTLRCSPKSGHDTVSWYQQALGQGPQFIFQYYEEEERQRGNFPDRFSGHQFPNYSSELNVNALLLGDSALYLCASSLAEATEAFFGQGTRLTVV.